What follows are 27 T cell receptor beta chains derived from one specimen sequenced in a study of cytomegalovirus exposure and HLA in healthy donors. Researchers ran the PCR with 60 Vbeta and 13 Jbeta primers. Libraries were prepared by immunoSEQ multiplex PCR; TCRdb keeps only in-frame clonotypes and omits some of them. The table has some 190,000 clones, around 87% seen once; the top ten hold 1.3%. The source material was PBMCs. These receptors all come from a man under 40 in good health and CMV-seronegative.

The chain couples TRBV27 to TRBJ2-7, with a weak D call TRBD2 (6 bases). Germline V gene lookup returns CDR1 MNHEY and CDR2 SMNVEV (reference sequence). Deletions cut 6 bases from V and 2 bases from J, with 8 bases between. The CDR3 runs 12 residues. For the CDR3, the DNA is TGTGCCAGCAGCGGGACTGCCTACGAGCAGTACTTC. This encodes CASSGTAYEQYF.

This clone was found once. A read error may produce the germline difference seen at one junction end. The chain couples TRBV25-1 to TRBJ1-2, with TRBD1 matching 9 bases. CDR3 length equals 14 residues. From germline, CDR1 is MGHDK and CDR2 SYGVNS. This CDR3 is CASRESGQGYGYTF. For the CDR3, the DNA is TGTGCCAGCAGAGAATCGGGACAGGGATATGGCTACACCTTC.

The chain joins TRBV6-1 to TRBJ2-5; 8 bases line up with TRBD1. Trimming took 0 bases from V and 2 from J; bases not matched to a gene: 11. Germline V lookup: CDR1 MNHNS, CDR2 SASEGT. The CDR3 is 18 amino acids. CDR3 region: CASSEALPGTGAQETQYF. DNA for the CDR3: TGTGCCAGCAGTGAAGCGCTTCCGGGGACAGGTGCTCAAGAGACCCAGTACTTC.

In this sample, this clone turned up a few times. The chain couples TRBV6-4 to TRBJ2-3; D is possibly TRBD1 (6 bases). CDR3 length equals 15 residues. V was pared by 0 bases and J by 4 bases, with 11 bases between. The germline V gene has CDR1 MRHNA and CDR2 SNTAGT. The CDR3 DNA reads TGTGCCAGCAGTGACTCGAAACAGGGTCCAGATACGCAGTATTTT. Protein: CASSDSKQGPDTQYF.

This clone was seen once. The chain is built from TRBV28 and TRBJ2-5, with 11 bases matching TRBD1. In germline, CDR1 is MDHEN, CDR2 SYDVKM. V lost 5 bases to trimming and J lost 5 bases; unmatched junction nucleotides: 7. The CDR3 is 15 amino acids. Here the CDR3 DNA reads TGTGCCAGCAGTCTGGGACAGGGGGAGCTGGAGACCCAGTACTTC. Protein sequence: CASSLGQGELETQYF.

The chain is built from TRBV2 and TRBJ1-2; D gene ambiguous. With 4 bases removed from V and 7 bases from J, the gap between germline ends came to 22 bases. Looked up from germline, CDR1 is SNHLY and CDR2 is FYNNEI. CDR3 length: 16 residues. CDR3 DNA sequence: TGTGCCAGCAGTGCCCCTCCCCCGGGCCGGGATTCTGGCTACACCTTC. It encodes CASSAPPPGRDSGYTF.

In its sample, this clone was seen a few times. V is TRBV18 and J is TRBJ2-1; 10 positions match TRBD2. The length of the CDR3 is 16 residues. Germline V gene sequence: CDR1 KGHSH, CDR2 LQKENI. Trimming cost V 0 bases and J 3 bases; bases outside gene matches: 2. Here the CDR3 DNA reads TGTGCCAGCTCACCACCCCGACTAGCGGGCTACAATGAGCAGTTCTTC. This translates into CASSPPRLAGYNEQFF. The whole variable domain, remainder taken from reference TRBV18 and TRBJ2-1, is NAGVMQNPRHLVRRRGQEARLRCSPMKGHSHVYWYRQLPEEGLKFMVYLQKENIIDESGMPKERFSAEFPKEGPSILRIQQVVRGDSAAYFCASSPPRLAGYNEQFFGPGTRLTVL.

The rearrangement uses TRBV19 and TRBJ1-2; 9 positions agree with TRBD1. Germline CDR1 is LNHDA and CDR2 is SQIVND (reference sequence). Trimming took 3 bases from V and 7 from J; bases not matched to a gene: 9. CDR3 size: 15 residues. The CDR3 DNA follows: TGTGCCAGTAGTATCAGGACAGGGGAATGGCGTGGCTACACCTTC. Translated, it gives CASSIRTGEWRGYTF.

The V gene is TRBV5-4, the J gene TRBJ2-7, with 10 nucleotides matching TRBD1. J was trimmed by 3 bases and V by 4 bases; bases with no gene match: 10. The CDR3 runs 16 residues. Germline V gene sequence: CDR1 SGHNT, CDR2 YYREEE (reference sequence). As DNA, the CDR3 is TGTGCCAGCAGCCCGGGACCCCGGACAGGGGGCTACGAGCAGTACTTC. It is translated as CASSPGPRTGGYEQYF.

This chain links TRBV7-9 with TRBJ1-2, with TRBD1 as a possible D gene (6 bases). V lost 4 bases to trimming and J lost 4 bases, with 16 bases between them. The CDR3 is 15 residues long. In germline, CDR1 is SEHNR, CDR2 FQNEAQ (reference sequence). The CDR3 DNA sequence: TGTGCCAGCAGCTCCACAATGGACAGCTTCTATGGCTACACCTTC. As protein: CASSSTMDSFYGYTF.

V usage is TRBV9 and J usage is TRBJ1-1, with D perhaps TRBD1 (5 bases). The V and J ends lost 3 bases and 1 base respectively, with 13 bases between them. Germline values: CDR1 SGDLS, CDR2 YYNGEE. This CDR3 contains 15 residues. CDR3 sequence: CASSATRVPNTEAFF. The CDR3 region has the DNA TGTGCCAGCAGCGCCACCAGGGTACCGAACACTGAAGCTTTCTTT.

The chain links TRBV9 to TRBJ1-6; 7 bases align to TRBD1. This CDR3 comprises 14 residues. V shed 1 base and J 8 bases; nucleotides not matched to a gene: 3. CDR1 is SGDLS and CDR2 is YYNGEE in the germline V gene. CDR3 sequence: CASSVPGGDSPLHF. The CDR3 nucleotides are TGTGCCAGCAGCGTACCAGGGGGTGATTCACCCCTCCACTTT. The full variable domain, completed using reference TRBV9 and TRBJ1-6, is DSGVTQTPKHLITATGQRVTLRCSPRSGDLSVYWYQQSLDQGLQFLIQYYNGEERAKGNILERFSAQQFPDLHSELNLSSLELGDSALYFCASSVPGGDSPLHFGNGTRLTVT.

The V gene is TRBV19, the J gene TRBJ1-1; D is ambiguous. V lost 3 bases, J lost 1 base, and 9 bases lay in between. The CDR3 loop spans 14 amino acids. The germline CDR1 and CDR2 sequences are LNHDA and SQIVND (reference sequence). The CDR3 reads CASSIIGRNTEAFF. For the CDR3, the DNA is TGTGCCAGTAGTATTATTGGGAGGAACACTGAAGCTTTCTTT.

This chain connects TRBV19 to TRBJ1-5, with 9 bases that match TRBD1. The CDR3 has 14 amino acids. Germline CDR1 LNHDA, CDR2 SQIVND (reference sequence). The J segment lost 7 bases and the V segment lost 3 bases, leaving 4 bases of the junction unmatched. CDR3 loop: CASSMGQGNQPQHF. DNA for the CDR3: TGTGCCAGTAGTATGGGACAGGGTAACCAGCCCCAGCATTTT. Combining the CDR3 with reference TRBV19 and TRBJ1-5 gives the whole variable domain DGGITQSPKYLFRKEGQNVTLSCEQNLNHDAMYWYRQDPGQGLRLIYYSQIVNDFQKGDIAEGYSVSREKKESFPLTVTSAQKNPTAFYLCASSMGQGNQPQHFGDGTRLSIL.

Concerning this clone itself: The same CDR3 can be traced to other DNA sequences in this sample. The chain combines TRBV6-5 with TRBJ1-5; 7 bases agree with TRBD1. Trimming cost V 6 bases and J 4 bases; bases outside gene matches: 6. The CDR3 runs 14 residues. Germline CDR1 and CDR2: MNHEY and SVGAGI. CDR3 sequence: CASRLDRTNQPQHF. The DNA for the CDR3 is TGTGCCAGCAGATTGGACAGGACAAATCAGCCCCAGCATTTT.

The chain recombines TRBV28 with TRBJ1-4; possibly TRBD1 for D (5 bases). From germline, CDR1 is MDHEN and CDR2 SYDVKM. With 5 bases removed from V and 0 bases from J, the gap between germline ends came to 16 bases. The CDR3 has 17 residues. Written as DNA, the CDR3 is TGTGCCAGCAGTCCAATACCCGACAGTGCAACTAATGAAAAACTGTTTTTT. It yields the protein CASSPIPDSATNEKLFF.

CDR3 sequence: CASSLTAPGNTIYF. The CDR3 coding sequence is TGTGCCAGCAGCTTGACAGCCCCTGGAAACACCATATATTTT. The chain combines TRBV5-4 with TRBJ1-3, with no clear D. There are 14 residues in the CDR3. Germline V CDR1 and CDR2: SGHNT, YYREEE (reference sequence). V dropped 1 base and J dropped 2 bases, with 7 bases sitting between them.

The chain employs TRBV11-2 and TRBJ1-4; tentative D call: TRBD1 (5 bases). The CDR3 spans 14 residues. The germline V and J ends were trimmed by 4 bases and 7 bases, with 13 bases remaining between them. In germline, CDR1 is SGHAT, CDR2 FQNNGV. CDR3 protein: CASSSGQGGEKLFF. The CDR3 DNA reads as TGTGCCAGCAGCTCCGGACAAGGTGGTGAAAAACTGTTTTTT.

The chain employs TRBV19 and TRBJ2-6; D remains unclear. Germline CDR1 reads LNHDA; CDR2 reads SQIVND (reference sequence). The CDR3 length is 14 residues. The V gene lost 5 bases and the J gene lost 1 base, with 6 bases spanning the gap. CDR3 in DNA: TGTGCCAGTAGTTCAGTATCTGGGGCCAACGTCCTGACTTTC. Translating it yields CASSSVSGANVLTF.

The chain has TRBV6-5 and TRBJ2-3, with D possibly TRBD2 on 6 matching bases. CDR1 and CDR2 (germline): MNHEY, SVGAGI. The CDR3 covers 14 residues. V lost 10 bases and J 2 bases, leaving 16 bases between the germline ends. The CDR3 loop is CATSREVFTDTQYF. The CDR3 DNA is TGTGCCACGAGCAGGGAGGTGTTCACAGATACGCAGTATTTT.

This clone was recorded only once. V is TRBV7-9 and J is TRBJ2-7; 9 positions agree with TRBD1. CDR1 is SEHNR and CDR2 is FQNEAQ in the germline V gene (reference sequence). With 1 base clipped from V and 5 bases from J, the junction kept 6 bases outside the gene matches. The CDR3 covers 15 residues. CDR3 residues: CASSLEGTGYHEQYF. CDR3 DNA sequence: TGTGCCAGCAGCTTAGAAGGGACAGGGTACCACGAGCAGTACTTC.

The chain has TRBV18 and TRBJ2-2; no clear D. CDR3 length equals 11 residues. With 3 bases removed from V and 9 bases from J, the gap between germline ends came to 5 bases. Germline values: CDR1 KGHSH, CDR2 LQKENI. The CDR3 region is CASSPRWELFF. Here the CDR3 DNA reads TGTGCCAGCTCACCGCGGTGGGAGCTGTTTTTT.

J is TRBJ1-2 and V is TRBV10-3; D may be TRBD1 (6 bases). The V end was cut by 8 bases, the J end by 12 bases, with 25 bases between. The CDR3 is 14 residues long. Germline CDR1 reads ENHRY; CDR2 reads SYGVKD. The CDR3 DNA is TGTGCCATCTCTAGGGGGGGCGCGGAAGTGGGCCACACCTTC. Its translation: CAISRGGAEVGHTF.

This chain links TRBV7-9 with TRBJ2-2, with D possibly TRBD2 on 6 matching bases. The V end lost 6 bases, the J end lost 3 bases, and 17 bases lay between the germline ends. The CDR3 contains 16 residues. CDR1 is SEHNR, CDR2 FQNEAQ, per germline (reference sequence). The chain's CDR3 is CASRGSGRGDTGELFF. In nucleotides, the CDR3 is TGTGCCAGCAGGGGGTCCGGGAGAGGTGACACCGGGGAGCTGTTTTTT. The whole variable domain, filled in from reference TRBV7-9 and TRBJ2-2, reads DTGVSQNPRHKITKRGQNVTFRCDPISEHNRLYWYRQTLGQGPEFLTYFQNEAQLEKSRLLSDRFSAERPKGSFSTLEIQRTEQGDSAMYLCASRGSGRGDTGELFFGEGSRLTVL.

The chain uses TRBV11-2 and TRBJ1-1; TRBD1 might be the D (5 bases). Between the trimmed V and J ends, which lost 5 bases and 0 bases, there was a span of 10 bases. The CDR3 spans 14 residues. Looked up from germline, CDR1 is SGHAT and CDR2 is FQNNGV. CDR3 nucleotide sequence: TGTGCCAGCAGCGCGGACATCATGAACACTGAAGCTTTCTTT. Translating it yields CASSADIMNTEAFF.

The V gene is TRBV6-5, the J gene TRBJ2-1; possible D gene TRBD2, 7 bases. Germline values: CDR1 MNHEY, CDR2 SVGAGI. Trimming left V 2 bases short and J 8 bases short, with 13 bases between. The CDR3 is 14 amino acids. CDR3 amino acids: CASSYRRGGDEQFF. CDR3 DNA: TGTGCCAGCAGTTACCGAAGGGGGGGGGATGAGCAGTTCTTC.

The J gene is TRBJ2-2, the V gene TRBV21-1; the table's D call, TRBD2, has no DNA check behind it. TRBV21-1 is given as a pseudogene. This CDR3 spans 15 amino acids. In nucleotides, the CDR3 is TGTGCCAGCAGCGGGGGGGTTGAGGGGGGTGGGGAGCTGTTTTTT. This sequence encodes CASSGGVEGGGELFF.